Detailed here is one T cell receptor beta chain. Its matching antigen is unknown. This specimen belongs to a study of CD8+ T cells in alopecia areata. Extracted RNA was reverse transcribed, and the resulting cDNA served as sequencing template. Measured with immunoSEQ multiplex PCR; TCRdb has only the in-frame clones, and not every one. In the table there are 200,000 to 250,000 clones, around 62% of which are singletons. CDR3 length: 12 residues. The V end was cut by 6 bases, the J end by 1 base, with 6 bases between. Looked up from germline, CDR1 is MNHNS and CDR2 is SASEGT. General observations from the study: TCR sharing across patients was less clear than in mice, possibly HLA-related.

This chain connects TRBV6-1 to TRBJ1-1; D is undetermined. The source is a human donor with alopecia areata. Sequences were derived from CD4+ T cells sorted from blood, sampled at week 0. CDR3 in amino acids: CASREGNTEAFF. The CDR3 nucleotides are TGTGCCAGCAGGGAGGGGAACACTGAAGCTTTCTTT.